This T cell receptor (beta chain) was profiled in a study of blood T cells in healthy people across ages. Study results and caveats: Any conclusive comparison of naive versus antigen-experienced cells was prevented by using unsorted PBMCs.

A word on this clonotype: Its antigen is unknown.

Next came a second PCR, run for about 6 to 12 cycles, which used a sample-barcoded 5' primer along with a J-beta primer mix. Via MiXCR, TCRdb re-called the 5' RACE reads, giving one row per CDR3 protein. The data show 1.5 million or so distinct CDR3 sequences, around 39% seen once. Per-sample yields of isolated PBMCs were at least 6 million. There are 16 residues in the CDR3. CDR1 and CDR2 from the germline V gene are MNHEY and SVGAGI. This receptor was taken from a woman aged 18-29 years in good health. Sequenced input: blood. The chain is built from TRBV6-5 and TRBJ2-1, with 8 bases matching TRBD2. The end of the DNA is better explained by TRBJ2-7, so the J call may be wrong. CDR3 coding DNA: TGTGCCAGCAGTTACTCGGCGGGAGGTCCCTACAATGAGCAGTACTTC. Amino acid sequence: CASSYSAGGPYNEQYF.